A selection of T cell receptor beta chains follows, all from one sample in a study of shared clonotypes between healthy human individuals. Sequencing used immunoSEQ multiplex PCR; TCRdb keeps in-frame clones, though not all of them. The sample gives some 1.5 million clones, 98% of which show up once; about 0.45% is in the top ten. Sequenced: naive CD4+ T cells sorted from blood. These receptors were obtained from a man aged 25 to 40 in good health. Both conserved end residues are part of each CDR3. The D gene is left open where the match is weak. A clone size is listed for some rows: how often the clone was seen (once, few, many), or a class if it is expanded.

CDR3aa: CALVTGRTYF
CDR3nt: TGTGCCTTAGTTACAGGGAGGACGTACTTC
len: 10
abundance: NA
v_gene: TRBV30
d_gene: NA
j_gene: TRBJ2-7

CDR3aa: CASSHGGDEQFF
CDR3nt: TGCGCCAGCAGCCACGGGGGGGATGAGCAGTTCTTC
len: 12
abundance: NA
v_gene: TRBV4-3
d_gene: TRBD2
j_gene: TRBJ2-1

CDR3aa: CASSLSGQPNYGYTF
CDR3nt: TGTGCCAGCAGCTTGTCGGGCCAACCTAACTATGGCTACACCTTC
len: 15
abundance: once
v_gene: TRBV5-4
d_gene: NA
j_gene: TRBJ1-2

CDR3aa: CASTGGGLAGFNF
CDR3nt: TGTGCCAGTACCGGCGGGGGACTAGCGGGGTTCAACTTC
len: 13
abundance: NA
v_gene: TRBV19
d_gene: TRBD2
j_gene: TRBJ2-5

CDR3aa: CASSPSPNYGYTF
CDR3nt: TGCGCCAGCAGCCCAAGTCCTAACTATGGCTACACCTTC
len: 13
abundance: NA
v_gene: TRBV5-1
d_gene: NA
j_gene: TRBJ1-2

CDR3aa: CASGSTGGKDEQFF
CDR3nt: TGCGCCAGCGGGTCGACAGGGGGCAAGGATGAGCAGTTCTTC
len: 14
abundance: NA
v_gene: TRBV10-1
d_gene: TRBD1
j_gene: TRBJ2-1

CDR3aa: CASSLSFGTGGEETQYF
CDR3nt: TGTGCCAGCAGCTTAAGTTTCGGGACAGGGGGCGAAGAGACCCAGTACTTC
len: 17
abundance: NA
v_gene: TRBV7-9
d_gene: TRBD1
j_gene: TRBJ2-5

CDR3aa: CASSLRLAGEHEQYF
CDR3nt: TGTGCCAGCAGCTTGAGGCTAGCGGGAGAGCACGAGCAGTACTTC
len: 15
abundance: NA
v_gene: TRBV11-2
d_gene: TRBD2
j_gene: TRBJ2-7

CDR3aa: CASSPHGAGLIADTQYF
CDR3nt: TGCGCCAGCAGCCCCCACGGGGCGGGTTTGATCGCAGATACGCAGTATTTT
len: 17
abundance: NA
v_gene: TRBV5-1
d_gene: NA
j_gene: TRBJ2-3

CDR3aa: CTSRKRDKRDHEQFF
CDR3nt: TGCACCAGCAGGAAAAGGGACAAGAGGGATCATGAGCAGTTCTTC
len: 15
abundance: NA
v_gene: TRBV1
d_gene: NA
j_gene: TRBJ2-1

CDR3aa: CASSRNYQETQYF
CDR3nt: TGTGCCAGCAGCCGGAACTACCAAGAGACCCAGTACTTC
len: 13
abundance: NA
v_gene: TRBV7-9
d_gene: NA
j_gene: TRBJ2-5

CDR3aa: CASSPVGGAYREAFF
CDR3nt: TGTGCCAGCAGTCCGGTTGGGGGGGCCTACCGGGAAGCTTTCTTT
len: 15
abundance: NA
v_gene: TRBV27
d_gene: NA
j_gene: TRBJ1-1

CDR3aa: CASKVNPTNEKLFF
CDR3nt: TGCGCCAGCAAGGTCAACCCAACTAATGAAAAACTGTTTTTT
len: 14
abundance: NA
v_gene: TRBV5-1
d_gene: NA
j_gene: TRBJ1-4

CDR3aa: CASRYSRGPQETQYF
CDR3nt: TGTGCCAGCAGGTACAGCCGGGGCCCCCAAGAGACCCAGTACTTC
len: 15
abundance: NA
v_gene: TRBV2
d_gene: NA
j_gene: TRBJ2-5

CDR3aa: CASNLDSTNYGYTF
CDR3nt: TGCGCCAGCAACCTGGACAGTACTAACTATGGCTACACCTTC
len: 14
abundance: NA
v_gene: TRBV5-1
d_gene: NA
j_gene: TRBJ1-2

CDR3aa: CASSVGLAGSTANTGELFF
CDR3nt: TGTGCCAGCAGCGTAGGACTAGCGGGGTCCACCGCGAACACCGGGGAGCTGTTTTTT
len: 19
abundance: NA
v_gene: TRBV9
d_gene: TRBD2
j_gene: TRBJ2-2

CDR3aa: CASSVDPMTYEQYF
CDR3nt: TGTGCCAGCAGCGTCGACCCGATGACCTACGAGCAGTACTTC
len: 14
abundance: NA
v_gene: TRBV7-8
d_gene: NA
j_gene: TRBJ2-7

CDR3aa: CASGGLGTGELFF
CDR3nt: TGTGCCAGCGGGGGTTTGGGCACCGGGGAGCTGTTTTTT
len: 13
abundance: NA
v_gene: TRBV13
d_gene: NA
j_gene: TRBJ2-2

CDR3aa: CASSEAGEGHF
CDR3nt: TGTGCCAGCAGTGAAGCTGGAGAGGGGCACTTC
len: 11
abundance: NA
v_gene: TRBV2
d_gene: NA
j_gene: TRBJ2-7

CDR3aa: CASSSTSGVYNEQFF
CDR3nt: TGTGCCAGCAGCTCGACTAGCGGGGTTTACAATGAGCAGTTCTTC
len: 15
abundance: NA
v_gene: TRBV7-9
d_gene: TRBD2
j_gene: TRBJ2-1

CDR3aa: CASSALSGGYNEQFF
CDR3nt: TGTGCCAGCAGTGCGCTTAGCGGGGGTTACAATGAGCAGTTCTTC
len: 15
abundance: NA
v_gene: TRBV25-1
d_gene: TRBD2
j_gene: TRBJ2-1

CDR3aa: CSADGSYEQYF
CDR3nt: TGCAGTGCGGACGGGTCCTACGAGCAGTACTTC
len: 11
abundance: NA
v_gene: TRBV20-1
d_gene: NA
j_gene: TRBJ2-7

CDR3aa: CASSHGAAPRGNEKLFF
CDR3nt: TGTGCCAGCTCACACGGGGCAGCCCCACGGGGTAATGAAAAACTGTTTTTT
len: 17
abundance: NA
v_gene: TRBV18
d_gene: NA
j_gene: TRBJ1-4

CDR3aa: CAWSVGAGNYEQYF
CDR3nt: TGTGCCTGGAGTGTAGGAGCAGGCAACTACGAGCAGTACTTC
len: 14
abundance: NA
v_gene: TRBV30
d_gene: NA
j_gene: TRBJ2-7

CDR3aa: CASSRGDRSNTEAFF
CDR3nt: TGTGCCAGCAGCCGTGGGGACAGGTCGAACACTGAAGCTTTCTTT
len: 15
abundance: NA
v_gene: TRBV7-9
d_gene: TRBD1
j_gene: TRBJ1-1

CDR3aa: CASSLRTSEDEQFF
CDR3nt: TGTGCCAGCAGTTTACGGACAAGCGAGGATGAGCAGTTCTTC
len: 14
abundance: NA
v_gene: TRBV27
d_gene: NA
j_gene: TRBJ2-1

CDR3aa: CASSSQTDTQYF
CDR3nt: TGTGCCAGCAGTTCGCAGACAGATACGCAGTATTTT
len: 12
abundance: once
v_gene: TRBV6-5
d_gene: NA
j_gene: TRBJ2-3

CDR3aa: CAISETQGPQYF
CDR3nt: TGTGCCATCAGTGAGACACAGGGCCCCCAGTACTTC
len: 12
abundance: once
v_gene: TRBV10-3
d_gene: NA
j_gene: TRBJ2-5

CDR3aa: CASSRPGGTSFQETQYF
CDR3nt: TGTGCCAGCAGCCGCCCTGGGGGAACAAGTTTCCAAGAGACCCAGTACTTC
len: 17
abundance: NA
v_gene: TRBV7-6
d_gene: NA
j_gene: TRBJ2-5

CDR3aa: CASSAELGPPQETQYF
CDR3nt: TGCGCCAGCAGCGCCGAGTTGGGACCGCCCCAAGAGACCCAGTACTTC
len: 16
abundance: NA
v_gene: TRBV4-3
d_gene: NA
j_gene: TRBJ2-5

CDR3aa: CASTPSPAGGDEQYF
CDR3nt: TGTGCCAGCACCCCAAGCCCAGCGGGAGGCGACGAGCAGTACTTC
len: 15
abundance: NA
v_gene: TRBV7-9
d_gene: TRBD2
j_gene: TRBJ2-7

CDR3aa: CASSRFAGGDGEQYF
CDR3nt: TGTGCCAGCAGCCGGTTTGCGGGAGGTGACGGCGAGCAGTACTTC
len: 15
abundance: NA
v_gene: TRBV7-6
d_gene: TRBD2
j_gene: TRBJ2-7

CDR3aa: CASSLVSGRVYEQYF
CDR3nt: TGTGCCAGCAGCTTAGTAAGCGGGAGAGTGTACGAGCAGTACTTC
len: 15
abundance: NA
v_gene: TRBV7-9
d_gene: TRBD2
j_gene: TRBJ2-7

CDR3aa: CASSQDRGGTGGDYGYTF
CDR3nt: TGCGCCAGCAGCCAAGATAGAGGGGGGACAGGGGGAGATTATGGCTACACCTTC
len: 18
abundance: NA
v_gene: TRBV4-3
d_gene: TRBD1
j_gene: TRBJ1-2

CDR3aa: CASSPSGRGEQYF
CDR3nt: TGTGCCAGCAGCCCCAGCGGGAGGGGGGAGCAGTACTTC
len: 13
abundance: NA
v_gene: TRBV7-2
d_gene: TRBD2
j_gene: TRBJ2-7

CDR3aa: CASSLDTATYEQYF
CDR3nt: TGCGCCAGCAGCTTGGATACAGCGACCTACGAGCAGTACTTC
len: 14
abundance: NA
v_gene: TRBV5-1
d_gene: NA
j_gene: TRBJ2-7

CDR3aa: CASSEGTPVNNEQFF
CDR3nt: TGTGCCAGCAGCGAGGGGACCCCAGTAAACAATGAGCAGTTCTTC
len: 15
abundance: NA
v_gene: TRBV9
d_gene: NA
j_gene: TRBJ2-1

CDR3aa: CASSPPVLGNEQFF
CDR3nt: TGTGCCAGCTCACCACCGGTTTTGGGGAACGAGCAGTTCTTC
len: 14
abundance: once
v_gene: TRBV18
d_gene: NA
j_gene: TRBJ2-1

CDR3aa: CASSLGLTGELFF
CDR3nt: TGTGCCAGCAGCCTTGGGCTCACCGGGGAGCTGTTTTTT
len: 13
abundance: NA
v_gene: TRBV11-2
d_gene: NA
j_gene: TRBJ2-2

CDR3aa: CASSVGYPGSNTEAFF
CDR3nt: TGTGCCAGCAGCGTAGGTTACCCGGGATCGAACACTGAAGCTTTCTTT
len: 16
abundance: NA
v_gene: TRBV9
d_gene: NA
j_gene: TRBJ1-1

CDR3aa: CASSEGVMSNQPQHF
CDR3nt: TGTGCCAGCAGTGAGGGGGTTATGAGCAATCAGCCCCAGCATTTT
len: 15
abundance: NA
v_gene: TRBV2
d_gene: NA
j_gene: TRBJ1-5

CDR3aa: CATSRVWTSENSYEQYF
CDR3nt: TGTGCCACCAGCAGAGTTTGGACTAGCGAAAACTCCTACGAGCAGTACTTC
len: 17
abundance: NA
v_gene: TRBV15
d_gene: TRBD2
j_gene: TRBJ2-7

CDR3aa: CAGGSWQPQHF
CDR3nt: TGTGCCGGTGGAAGTTGGCAGCCCCAGCATTTT
len: 11
abundance: NA
v_gene: TRBV28
d_gene: NA
j_gene: TRBJ1-5

CDR3aa: CASSGRGYEQYF
CDR3nt: TGTGCCAGCAGTGGGCGAGGCTACGAGCAGTACTTC
len: 12
abundance: NA
v_gene: TRBV2
d_gene: NA
j_gene: TRBJ2-7

CDR3aa: CASSLFVGGAYEQYF
CDR3nt: TGTGCCAGCAGTTTATTTGTCGGAGGTGCCTACGAGCAGTACTTC
len: 15
abundance: NA
v_gene: TRBV28
d_gene: NA
j_gene: TRBJ2-7

CDR3aa: CASSRIYADTQYF
CDR3nt: TGTGCCAGTAGTAGAATCTATGCTGATACGCAGTATTTT
len: 13
abundance: NA
v_gene: TRBV19
d_gene: NA
j_gene: TRBJ2-3

CDR3aa: CASSLGLAGASNEQFF
CDR3nt: TGCGCCAGCAGCTTGGGCCTAGCGGGTGCCTCCAATGAGCAGTTCTTC
len: 16
abundance: NA
v_gene: TRBV5-1
d_gene: TRBD2
j_gene: TRBJ2-1

CDR3aa: CASSPDPDRALNYEQYF
CDR3nt: TGCGCCAGCAGCCCCGACCCTGACAGGGCCTTAAATTACGAGCAGTACTTC
len: 17
abundance: NA
v_gene: TRBV5-1
d_gene: TRBD1
j_gene: TRBJ2-7

CDR3aa: CASSLTGGVWEQFF
CDR3nt: TGTGCCAGCAGTTTGACAGGGGGTGTGTGGGAGCAGTTCTTC
len: 14
abundance: NA
v_gene: TRBV28
d_gene: TRBD1
j_gene: TRBJ2-1